Below, one TCR beta chain is given with its context. Repertoires were generated with immunoSEQ multiplex PCR, while TCRdb's copy carries only in-frame clones and drops some. The table has about 98,000 clones, about nine tenths seen once. The data originate from a study of blood T cell repertoires in COVID-19. The V gene end was trimmed by 6 bases and the J gene end by 10 bases; junction bases not matched to a gene: 16. This CDR3 has 15 amino acids. Germline values: CDR1 SNHLY, CDR2 FYNNEI. The sequence was obtained from a man between 45 and 60 years old with acute or convalescent COVID-19. The sample was peripheral blood. This chain joins TRBV2 and TRBJ1-2, with TRBD1 identical over 8 bases. CDR3 DNA sequence: TGTGCCAGCAGCGCCATAACCGGGACAGGTCGAACCTACACCTTC. Its protein product is CASSAITGTGRTYTF.